Included here is one TCR beta chain sequence, with context. Which antigen it targets is not known. Within one base of it there is no much larger clone, and no base qualities were kept. This sample was taken from a study of T-cell memory formation after mild COVID-19 (dated by TCRdb to the early 2020s). Regarding the research as a whole: Most TCR sequence clusters were specific to one of the two donors. The cohort was made up of two young adult volunteers, one female and one male, who were previously healthy. Longitudinal TCRalpha and TCRbeta repertoire sequencing tracked T-cell clones expanding and contracting after mild COVID-19 in a couple of donors. Findings and caveats that apply to the study as a whole: Some responding clones were found in pre-infection memory, which suggests that pre-existing cross-reactive memory T cells took part in the SARS-CoV-2 response. SARS-CoV-2 specificity was not confirmed for the second-wave clones peaking on day 37. Contracting CD4+ clones were located mainly in the CM and EM memory subsets, whereas CD8+ clones were found to be enriched in EMRA. The study covered only a couple of mild cases, and larger cohorts including severe cases with pre-infection samples were considered necessary. Clones that contracted from day 15 to 85 showed balanced CD4/CD8 phenotypes, whereas a second wave of clones that expanded from day 15 to 37 leaned towards CD4+.

Ficoll-Paque density gradient centrifugation was used to isolate PBMCs. Taken from the germline V gene, the CDR1 and CDR2 loops are MNHEY and SVGAGI. V is pared back by 2 bases and J by 5 bases, with 9 bases lying between the germline termini. Taken from cysteine to phenylalanine, the CDR3 has 14 residues. Only CDR3 DNA is held: 42 bases, read in frame from base 1. The reads were generated on an Illumina NovaSeq 6000. Using 5'RACE with constant-segment primers, TCRalpha and TCRbeta cDNA libraries were constructed, with sample barcodes and unique molecular identifiers added in the process. Trizol reagent was used to extract RNA from every sample. Amplification of the libraries took two PCR steps, and the second step added a second sample barcode plus Illumina TruSeq adapters. Libraries were sequenced on an Illumina NovaSeq with 2 x 150 bp paired-end reads. Regarding the original processing steps: The reads were demultiplexed and collapsed into UMI-guided consensus sequences using migec v1.2.7. Using mixcr v2.1.11, UMI consensuses were aligned to TRA and TRB V and J templates and then assembled into clonotypes. A clonotype was counted as expanded or contracted only if both edgeR and NoisET called the change significant, with noise models trained on biological replicates. edgeR calls used a false discovery rate-adjusted p below 0.01 and a log2 fold-change threshold of 1. PCA with hierarchical clustering of max-normalized trajectories of the 1000 most abundant clonotypes was used as exploratory dynamics analysis. The CD4 or CD8 phenotype of responding clones was assigned using the separately sequenced CD4+ and CD8+ repertoires. The public sequencing data were trimmed at Q25 with fastp and processed into clonotypes with MiXCR by TCRdb, which kept only in-frame beta chains. Each record represents a unique CDR3 protein, reported with the most common genes and DNA among its rows. Clone size and V and J calls follow TCRdb, not the original study. Recorded for this sample are about 310,000 distinct CDR3 sequences; approximately 16% of them occurred a single time. Roughly 20% of the sample is in the top ten clones.

The material sequenced was PBMCs or a T cell subset sorted from them (not recorded which). The chain is assembled from TRBV6-5 and TRBJ2-2, with the D gene not confidently named. This TCR was sampled from a man aged 18 to 29 who had mild COVID-19 (a few samples of this study predate the infection). The sample titles of this study are shuffled in the database, so cell type and time point are left out; the donor was told from shared clones. The DNA sequence is as follows: TGTGCCAGCAGTTACCGCACGGTTACCGGGGAGCTGTTTTTT. The resulting protein is CASSYRTVTGELFF.